The next 14 T cell receptor beta chains were all read from a single sample in a study of blood T cell repertoires in COVID-19. Repertoires were generated with immunoSEQ multiplex PCR, while TCRdb's copy carries only in-frame clones and drops some. The table has over 95,000 clones, roughly 89% seen once. The sequencing input was peripheral blood. The receptors originated from a human donor with acute or convalescent COVID-19. The donor label of this sample is uncertain.

The chain couples TRBV5-1 to TRBJ1-4, with D maybe TRBD1 (5 bases). The V and J ends lost 7 bases and 3 bases respectively, with 16 bases between them. Germline values: CDR1 SGHRS, CDR2 YFSETQ. This CDR3 is built from 15 residues. The chain's CDR3 is CASADAQGPNEKLFF. The CDR3, as DNA: TGCGCCAGCGCCGACGCTCAGGGCCCTAATGAAAAACTGTTTTTT. Supplemented by reference TRBV5-1 and TRBJ1-4, the full variable domain reads KAGVTQTPRYLIKTRGQQVTLSCSPISGHRSVSWYQQTPGQGLQFLFEYFSETQRNKGNFPGRFSGRQFSNSRSEMNVSTLELGDSALYLCASADAQGPNEKLFFGSGTQLSVL.

The chain is built from TRBV30 and TRBJ1-4; no reliable D call. Germline-derived CDR1 and CDR2 are GTSNPN and SVGIG (reference sequence). The CDR3 is made up of 14 amino acids. V shed 2 bases and J shed 8 bases, with 15 bases lying between them. This CDR3 reads CAWSPTDLKEKLFF. The CDR3 nucleotides read TGTGCCTGGAGTCCTACCGACTTGAAGGAAAAACTGTTTTTT.

This sequence joins TRBV7-2 and TRBJ2-1; 10 bases map to TRBD2. With V trimmed by 6 bases and J by 4 bases, 6 bases remained unmatched. Germline assignment: CDR1 SGHTA and CDR2 FQGNSA. This CDR3 contains 15 residues. In DNA, the CDR3 is TGTGCCAGCAGTCGGCTAGCGGGAGTGTACAATGAGCAGTTCTTC. Translated, it gives CASSRLAGVYNEQFF.

The chain carries TRBV11-2 and TRBJ1-4; possible D gene TRBD1, 5 bases. V shed 3 bases and J shed 8 bases, with 10 bases lying between them. There are 13 residues in the CDR3. CDR1 and CDR2 (germline): SGHAT, FQNNGV. The CDR3 loop reads CASSFGGVEKLFF. The CDR3 nucleotides are TGTGCCAGCAGCTTTGGGGGGGTGGAAAAACTGTTTTTT.

This clone was recorded only once. V is TRBV12-3 or TRBV12-4 and J is TRBJ2-1; 8 bases align to TRBD1. The junction had 4 bases not matched to a gene; V was cut back by 6 bases and J by 6 bases. The CDR3 is 13 amino acids. The CDR3 spells CASRNRGTNEQFF. The CDR3 coding sequence is TGTGCCAGCAGAAACAGGGGGACCAATGAGCAGTTCTTC.

This chain connects TRBV11-2 to TRBJ2-5; D possibly corresponds to TRBD2 (7 bases). Germline V gene data show CDR1 as SGHAT and CDR2 as FQNNGV. This CDR3 has 16 amino acids. Trimming left V 5 bases short and J 2 bases short, with 18 bases between. For the CDR3, the DNA is TGTGCCAGCAGCGACTCTGGCGGGGGCCCTCAAGAGACCCAGTACTTC. Translating gives CASSDSGGGPQETQYF. The entire variable domain, with the rest obtained from reference TRBV11-2 and TRBJ2-5, is as follows: EAGVAQSPRYKIIEKRQSVAFWCNPISGHATLYWYQQILGQGPKLLIQFQNNGVVDDSQLPKDRFSAERLKGVDSTLKIQPAKLEDSAVYLCASSDSGGGPQETQYFGPGTRLLVL.

A word on this clone: This sample includes further DNA sequences coding for the same CDR3. This rearrangement joins TRBV28 to TRBJ1-5, with 9 bases identical to TRBD1. The CDR3 totals 14 residues. Germline assignment: CDR1 MDHEN and CDR2 SYDVKM. The V and J ends lost 2 bases and 5 bases, in that order; junction bases with no gene match: 1. CDR3 sequence reads: CASSLGQGYQPQHF. The CDR3 DNA reads TGTGCCAGCAGTTTAGGACAGGGGTATCAGCCCCAGCATTTT.

The rearrangement joins TRBV28 to TRBJ1-2; 11 bases fit TRBD1. CDR3 length: 16 amino acids. The V and J ends lost 1 base and 4 bases, in that order; junction bases with no gene match: 5. Germline V lookup: CDR1 MDHEN, CDR2 SYDVKM. CDR3 residues: CASSLFLGTGGYGYTF. As DNA, the CDR3 is TGTGCCAGCAGTTTATTTCTCGGGACAGGGGGCTATGGCTACACCTTC.

The chain links TRBV6-2 or TRBV6-3 to TRBJ1-5; 9 nucleotides line up with TRBD1. The CDR3 length is 15 residues. Germline V lookup: CDR1 MNHEY, CDR2 SVGEGT. With 2 bases clipped from V and 5 bases from J, the junction kept 4 bases outside the gene matches. CDR3 in amino acids: CASSYRQGVYQPQHF. CDR3 nucleotide sequence: TGTGCCAGCAGTTACCGACAGGGGGTCTATCAGCCCCAGCATTTT.

The rearrangement uses TRBV4-3 and TRBJ1-5; D may be TRBD1 (5 bases). The CDR3 runs to 13 residues. Germline V gives CDR1 LGHNA, CDR2 YSLEER. V was shortened by 0 bases and J by 7 bases, with 7 bases between the two germline ends. The CDR3 bases are TGCGCCAGCAGCCAAGATTGGGGCCAGCCCCAGCATTTT. This codes for CASSQDWGQPQHF.

The CDR3 nucleotides are TGTGCCAGCAGTTTATCGCCAGGGAATCAGCCCCAGCATTTT. This codes for CASSLSPGNQPQHF. V gene TRBV28 combines with J gene TRBJ1-5; D might be TRBD1 (5 bases). V lost 1 base and J lost 4, with 8 bases in between. The CDR3 contains 14 residues. Per the germline V gene, CDR1 is MDHEN and CDR2 is SYDVKM.

The chain employs TRBV4-1 and TRBJ2-1; 10 positions match TRBD2. The CDR3 has 17 residues. Per the germline V gene, CDR1 is MGHRA and CDR2 is YSYEKL. Losses at the gene ends were 3 bases for V and 0 bases for J; bases not matched to a gene: 5. The CDR3 DNA is TGCGCCAGCAGCCATGGTAGCGGGGGGATCTCCTACAATGAGCAGTTCTTC. Translated, it gives CASSHGSGGISYNEQFF.

Here the CDR3 DNA reads TGTGCCAGCGCGTACGGGGGGACACTAACCTACGAGCAGTACTTC. Its translation: CASAYGGTLTYEQYF. V usage is TRBV6-5 and J usage is TRBJ2-7; TRBD2 is a possible D gene (7 bases). Germline V gene data show CDR1 as MNHEY and CDR2 as SVGAGI. Trimming took off 8 bases at V and 2 bases at J, with 19 bases between the two ends. The CDR3 extends over 15 amino acids.

This clone is a singleton in its sample. This chain joins TRBV12-3 or TRBV12-4 and TRBJ1-2; the D gene is possibly TRBD1 (6 bases). The V and J ends lost 3 bases and 6 bases respectively, with 11 bases between them. The CDR3 consists of 13 residues. The CDR3 nucleotides are TGTGCCAGCAGTTTCCTGACAGGCCATGGCTACACCTTC. This codes for CASSFLTGHGYTF.